This T cell receptor beta chain was sequenced in a study of OX40 agonist ivuxolimab in advanced cancers. Background on the study: It was ivuxolimab, an agonistic anti-OX40 (CD134) antibody, that patients were treated with.

On this clone itself: Its specificity is unknown.

J lost 6 bases, V lost 2 bases, and 5 bases had no gene match. This CDR3 is 13 amino acids long. Germline V gives CDR1 SGDLS, CDR2 YYNGEE. Blood samples were obtained at baseline, cycle 4 day 1, and cycle 7 day 1. TCRdb keeps only in-frame clones here, not all; method: immunoSEQ multiplex PCR. This sample has 150,000 to 180,000 clones, with approximately 94% found just once. Study-level results: Nonresponders included some who also had low normalized T-cell clonal expansion.

This receptor was identified in an adult with an advanced solid tumor such as melanoma, head and neck, liver or kidney cancer. The sequencing used CD4+ or CD8+ T cells sorted from blood, collected in a trial of the OX40 agonist ivuxolimab. The rearrangement links TRBV9 to TRBJ2-7; 7 bases are shared with TRBD1. The CDR3 protein is CASSVQPGGEQYF. The CDR3 bases are TGTGCCAGCAGCGTTCAGCCAGGGGGCGAGCAGTACTTC.